The 13 T cell receptor beta chains listed next were all sequenced from one sample in a study of OX40 agonist ivuxolimab in advanced cancers. TCRdb keeps only in-frame clones here, not all; method: immunoSEQ multiplex PCR. The sample yields 40,000 to 60,000 clones, about 80% seen once. The material was CD4+ or CD8+ T cells sorted from blood, obtained in a trial of the OX40 agonist ivuxolimab. The receptors shown here come from an adult with an advanced solid tumor such as melanoma, head and neck, liver or kidney cancer.

This chain connects TRBV19 to TRBJ2-5; D may correspond to TRBD1 or TRBD2 (5 bases each). Germline V lookup: CDR1 LNHDA, CDR2 SQIVND (reference sequence). This CDR3 contains 15 residues. V was clipped by 5 bases and J by 7 bases, with 20 bases between them. CDR3 loop: CASSLTPGSGRTQYF. In nucleotides, the CDR3 is TGTGCCAGTAGTTTGACGCCGGGATCAGGGAGGACCCAGTACTTC.

This chain uses TRBV4-3 with TRBJ2-1; D may correspond to TRBD1 or TRBD2 (6 bases each). The CDR3 is made up of 19 amino acids. CDR1 and CDR2 (germline): LGHNA, YSLEER. With 0 bases removed from V and 7 bases from J, the gap between germline ends came to 25 bases. The CDR3 is CASSQDRGDEVDLPNEQFF. The CDR3 DNA reads TGCGCCAGCAGCCAAGATAGGGGGGATGAGGTGGACTTGCCTAATGAGCAGTTCTTC.

This clone was counted once. The chain recombines TRBV10-1 with TRBJ1-1, with a possible D match to TRBD1 (5 bases). The ends were cut back, 4 bases at V and 0 bases at J, with 9 bases in the middle. The length of the CDR3 is 14 residues. Germline CDR1 reads WNHNN; CDR2 reads SYGVQD (reference sequence). In nucleotides, the CDR3 is TGCGCCAGCAGTGTCGGGGCCATGAACACTGAAGCTTTCTTT. Translating it yields CASSVGAMNTEAFF.

The rearrangement uses TRBV7-2 and TRBJ2-1; possibly TRBD1 or TRBD2 for D (5 bases each). Germline CDR1 and CDR2: SGHTA and FQGNSA. V was cut by 3 bases and J by 7 bases, with 13 bases left in between. The CDR3 contains 14 residues. In DNA, the CDR3 is TGTGCCAGCAGCTTGGGTTATGAGGGGAATGAGCAGTTCTTC. Protein sequence: CASSLGYEGNEQFF.

Only a few counts were recorded for this clone. This chain joins TRBV5-1 and TRBJ2-7; 7 nucleotides line up with TRBD1. CDR3 length: 15 amino acids. Germline CDR1 SGHRS, CDR2 YFSETQ. Trimming at V came to 1 base and at J to 2 bases, leaving 6 bases not matched to a gene. DNA of the CDR3: TGCGCCAGCAGCTTGTCAAAGGGGGCAACCTACGAGCAGTACTTC. As protein: CASSLSKGATYEQYF.

The chain couples TRBV30 to TRBJ1-2; no firm D call. V was trimmed by 8 bases and J by 7 bases, leaving 11 bases between them. Germline values: CDR1 GTSNPN, CDR2 SVGIG (reference sequence). The CDR3 extends over 10 amino acids. As DNA, the CDR3 is TGTGCCCGGGCAGGTCTTGGCTACACCTTC. Protein sequence: CARAGLGYTF. The variable domain in full, with the rest retrieved from reference TRBV30 and TRBJ1-2, is SQTIHQWPATLVQPVGSPLSLECTVEGTSNPNLYWYRQAAGRGLQLLFYSVGIGQISSEVPQNLSASRPQDRQFILSSKKLLLSDSGFYLCARAGLGYTFGSGTRLTVV.

The chain joins TRBV9 to TRBJ1-1; D is possibly TRBD1 (6 bases). CDR1 SGDLS and CDR2 YYNGEE come from the germline V gene. CDR3 length: 15 residues. V was trimmed by 4 bases and J by 3 bases, leaving 16 bases between them. CDR3 sequence reads: CASSSGAGADTEAFF. Written as DNA, the CDR3 is TGTGCCAGCAGCTCAGGGGCGGGGGCGGACACTGAAGCTTTCTTT.

This clone has only one observation. This chain links TRBV25-1 with TRBJ1-6; no firm D call. The ends were cut back, 7 bases at V and 9 bases at J, with 16 bases in the middle. This CDR3 comprises 14 residues. The V gene's germline CDR1 is MGHDK and CDR2 SYGVNS. In nucleotides, the CDR3 is TGTGCCAGCACCTTAGAATTCCCCGGTTCACCCCTCCACTTT. It yields the protein CASTLEFPGSPLHF.

This clone was seen only once. The V gene is TRBV19, the J gene TRBJ2-1; 14 nucleotides agree with TRBD2. CDR3 length: 21 residues. CDR1 and CDR2 (germline): LNHDA, SQIVND (reference sequence). Trimming removed 7 bases from V and 0 bases from J; junction bases left unmatched: 17. This CDR3 reads CASKSSGTSGSLLSSYNEQFF. In nucleotides, the CDR3 is TGTGCCAGTAAAAGTTCTGGGACTAGCGGGAGCTTGCTCAGCTCCTACAATGAGCAGTTCTTC. The full variable domain, completed using reference TRBV19 and TRBJ2-1, is DGGITQSPKYLFRKEGQNVTLSCEQNLNHDAMYWYRQDPGQGLRLIYYSQIVNDFQKGDIAEGYSVSREKKESFPLTVTSAQKNPTAFYLCASKSSGTSGSLLSSYNEQFFGPGTRLTVL.

The chain recombines TRBV19 with TRBJ1-1, with D possibly being TRBD1 (5 bases). The CDR3 has 13 residues. CDR1 LNHDA and CDR2 SQIVND come from the germline V gene (reference sequence). V lost 6 bases and J lost 4, with 12 bases in between. CDR3 sequence reads: CASSVAGATEAFF. CDR3 nucleotide sequence: TGTGCCAGTAGCGTCGCCGGGGCCACTGAAGCTTTCTTT.

This chain connects TRBV28 to TRBJ2-7; 7 bases line up with TRBD1. This CDR3 has 12 residues. Trimming cost V 5 bases and J 8 bases; bases outside gene matches: 6. Germline CDR1 MDHEN, CDR2 SYDVKM. The CDR3 DNA reads as TGTGCCAGCAGTCCGCAGGGGGTTAAGCAGTACTTC. Translating gives CASSPQGVKQYF.

This clone is a singleton in its sample. J is TRBJ2-3 and V is TRBV6-5, with D unresolved. CDR1 is MNHEY, CDR2 SVGAGI, per germline. The V end lost 6 bases, the J end lost 3 bases, and 10 bases lay between the germline ends. This CDR3 has 13 amino acids. This CDR3 reads CASSRVRTDTQYF. The CDR3 nucleotides read TGTGCCAGCAGCAGAGTAAGGACAGATACGCAGTATTTT.

The chain joins TRBV19 to TRBJ2-5; TRBD2 matches at 10 bases. Per germline, CDR1 LNHDA and CDR2 SQIVND (reference sequence). CDR3 length equals 15 residues. The V segment lost 3 bases and the J segment 4 bases; nucleotides outside the gene matches: 5. The CDR3 reads CASSILAGEAETQYF. CDR3 DNA sequence: TGTGCCAGTAGTATCCTAGCGGGAGAGGCAGAGACCCAGTACTTC.